The 14 T cell receptor beta chains listed next were all sequenced from one sample in a study of beta chain features in type 1 diabetes. Expressed TCRB transcripts were sequenced because the entire RNA isolate underwent reverse transcription. TCRdb's copy holds only in-frame clones and misses some; the assay was immunoSEQ multiplex PCR. Of 500,000 to 850,000 clones listed, 11% to 15% were seen once; the top ten hold roughly 0.04%. These receptors have no known antigen. Study-wide results and limits: TCRB CDR3s were moderately but significantly shorter in Type 1 diabetes patients in all four CD4+ subsets.

The material sequenced was naive CD4+ T cells from blood. Every receptor here comes from a young man with type 1 diabetes.

The chain joins TRBV19 to TRBJ2-1, with a weak D call TRBD2 (5 bases). Germline lookup yields CDR1 LNHDA and CDR2 SQIVND (reference sequence). The CDR3 is 15 amino acids. The V gene lost 3 bases and the J gene lost 7 bases, with 16 bases spanning the gap. CDR3 residues: CASSIVSVEKNEQFF. DNA of the CDR3: TGTGCCAGTAGTATCGTTAGCGTTGAGAAAAATGAGCAGTTCTTC.

This clone was recorded a few times. The chain carries TRBV14 and TRBJ2-1; perhaps TRBD1 as D (5 bases). The V end was cut by 5 bases, the J end by 8 bases, with 22 bases between. This CDR3 region has 16 residues. Germline CDR1 reads SGHDN; CDR2 reads FVKESK. CDR3 in amino acids: CASSEFSYTRVYEQFF. The CDR3 nucleotides are TGTGCCAGCAGCGAATTCTCTTACACCAGGGTCTATGAGCAGTTCTTC. The full variable domain, rest sourced from reference TRBV14 and TRBJ2-1, is EAGVTQFPSHSVIEKGQTVTLRCDPISGHDNLYWYRRVMGKEIKFLLHFVKESKQDESGMPNNRFLAERTGGTYSTLKVQPAELEDSGVYFCASSEFSYTRVYEQFFGPGTRLTVL.

The V call is TRBV7-9, the J call TRBJ2-7; no clear D. The CDR3 contains 14 residues. Between the trimmed V and J ends, which lost 5 bases and 3 bases, there was a span of 14 bases. Germline CDR1 is SEHNR and CDR2 is FQNEAQ (reference sequence). CDR3 in amino acids: CASSLLLPVYEQYF. CDR3 sequence (DNA): TGTGCCAGCAGCCTACTCCTGCCTGTCTACGAGCAGTACTTC. Filled out from reference TRBV7-9 and TRBJ2-7, the complete variable domain reads DTGVSQNPRHKITKRGQNVTFRCDPISEHNRLYWYRQTLGQGPEFLTYFQNEAQLEKSRLLSDRFSAERPKGSFSTLEIQRTEQGDSAMYLCASSLLLPVYEQYFGPGTRLTVT.

This sequence joins TRBV7-2 and TRBJ1-1; tentatively, D is TRBD1 (5 bases). CDR1 and CDR2 from the germline V gene are SGHTA and FQGNSA. The ends were cut back, 5 bases at V and 0 bases at J, with 13 bases in the middle. CDR3 length: 15 residues. The CDR3 DNA is TGTGCCAGCAGCCCCCAGGGCAGCATGAACACTGAAGCTTTCTTT. Its protein is CASSPQGSMNTEAFF. The whole variable domain, remainder taken from reference TRBV7-2 and TRBJ1-1, is GAGVSQSPSNKVTEKGKDVELRCDPISGHTALYWYRQSLGQGLEFLIYFQGNSAPDKSGLPSDRFSAERTGGSVSTLTIQRTQQEDSAVYLCASSPQGSMNTEAFFGQGTRLTVV.

The CDR3 spells CASRGAGVTGELFF. CDR3 nucleotide sequence: TGTGCCAGCAGAGGGGCCGGGGTTACCGGGGAGCTGTTTTTT. The V gene is TRBV6-6, the J gene TRBJ2-2; D possibly uses TRBD1 or TRBD2 (5 bases each). The CDR3 loop spans 14 amino acids. The V end was cut by 6 bases, the J end by 5 bases, with 13 bases between. Per the germline V gene, CDR1 is MNHNY and CDR2 is SVGAGI (reference sequence).

This clone came up a few times. The rearrangement joins TRBV4-3 to TRBJ2-7; TRBD2 matches at 9 bases. The germline CDR1 and CDR2 sequences are LGHNA and YSLEER. Trimming cost V 0 bases and J 2 bases; bases outside gene matches: 2. This CDR3 has 15 amino acids. This CDR3 is CASSQDASGAYEQYF. In nucleotides, the CDR3 is TGCGCCAGCAGCCAAGATGCTAGCGGGGCCTACGAGCAGTACTTC.

A few counts support this clone. J is TRBJ2-5 and V is TRBV18; no definite D call. There are 14 residues in the CDR3. In germline, CDR1 is KGHSH, CDR2 LQKENI. V lost 0 bases and J lost 1, with 6 bases in between. This chain's CDR3 is CASSPPSFQETQYF. The CDR3 nucleotides read TGTGCCAGCTCACCACCGTCTTTCCAAGAGACCCAGTACTTC.

Remarks on this clone: One end of the junction varies from germline; a read error may be responsible. The chain employs TRBV7-7 and TRBJ2-3, with TRBD2 identical over 11 bases. Per germline, CDR1 SSHAT and CDR2 FNYEAQ (reference sequence). This CDR3 comprises 15 residues. CDR3 sequence: CASSTLAGATDTQYF. The CDR3 DNA reads as TGTGCTAGCAGCACACTAGCGGGAGCGACAGATACGCAGTATTTT.

This clone has a handful of counts. The chain couples TRBV6-5 to TRBJ2-3; 12 bases agree with TRBD2. In germline, CDR1 is MNHEY, CDR2 SVGAGI. J lost 5 bases, V lost 5 bases, and 5 bases had no gene match. CDR3 length: 15 amino acids. DNA for the CDR3: TGTGCCAGCAGTAAGACTAGCGGGGGAGTAGATACGCAGTATTTT. Its translation is CASSKTSGGVDTQYF.

The chain carries TRBV14 and TRBJ1-2, with D possibly matching TRBD1 (5 bases). The germline gives CDR1 SGHDN, CDR2 FVKESK. The CDR3 loop spans 14 amino acids. V gave up 5 bases and J gave up 0 bases, with 10 bases separating them. As DNA, the CDR3 is TGTGCCAGCAGCTTACAGGACTCTAACTATGGCTACACCTTC. Translating gives CASSLQDSNYGYTF.

This clone was seen more than once but under ten times. The J gene is TRBJ1-5, the V gene TRBV9; 10 nucleotides match TRBD1. The V gene end was trimmed by 1 base and the J gene end by 9 bases; junction bases not matched to a gene: 4. The CDR3 runs to 14 residues. CDR1 and CDR2 (germline): SGDLS, YYNGEE. The CDR3 region is CASSVRDRGGPQHF. The CDR3 nucleotides read TGTGCCAGCAGCGTAAGGGACAGGGGAGGGCCCCAGCATTTT.

This clone has just a few counts. The chain joins TRBV30 to TRBJ2-7; 7 bases map to TRBD2. CDR1 and CDR2 (germline): GTSNPN, SVGIG (reference sequence). The CDR3 covers 15 residues. The trim removed 0 bases at V and 2 bases at J, leaving 7 bases unmatched. DNA of the CDR3: TGTGCCTGGAGTGTACTACCTAGCGGAGCCTACGAGCAGTACTTC. Amino acid sequence: CAWSVLPSGAYEQYF.

This clone was observed a few times. The chain joins TRBV29-1 to TRBJ1-2; TRBD1 might be the D (5 bases). The CDR3 is 11 amino acids. Germline V gene data show CDR1 as SQVTM and CDR2 as ANQGSEA. Deletions cut 7 bases from V and 11 bases from J, with 17 bases between. The CDR3 nucleotides are TGCAGCGCCCATCGGCAGGGCCTGTACACCTTC. Translated, it gives CSAHRQGLYTF. The entire variable domain, with the rest obtained from reference TRBV29-1 and TRBJ1-2, is as follows: SAVISQKPSRDICQRGTSLTIQCQVDSQVTMMFWYRQQPGQSLTLIATANQGSEATYESGFVIDKFPISRPNLTFSTLTVSNMSPEDSSIYLCSAHRQGLYTFGSGTRLTVV.

The sample holds a few counts of this clone. The chain joins TRBV28 to TRBJ2-7, with D perhaps TRBD1 (5 bases). The CDR3 runs to 14 residues. Trimming left V 2 bases short and J 5 bases short, with 13 bases between. The V gene's germline CDR1 is MDHEN and CDR2 SYDVKM. CDR3 nucleotide sequence: TGTGCCAGCAGTTTACTGGGGCCCAGCCACGAGCAGTACTTC. It encodes CASSLLGPSHEQYF.